This T cell receptor beta chain comes out of a study of blood T cells in healthy people across ages. Study at large: Template switching retrieved approximately one barcoded beta molecule for each two T cells. Findings of the study overall: TCR beta diversity per million T cells fell roughly linearly with age. PBMC samples, being unsorted, prevented any conclusive comparison of naive and antigen-experienced cells.

As regards this clonotype: Its antigen is as yet unknown.

CDR1 LGHDT and CDR2 YNNKEL come from the germline V gene (reference sequence). This CDR3 region has 13 residues. Trimming pared 6 bases from V and 5 bases from J, leaving 14 bases between. Sample-barcoded 5' priming and a J-beta primer mix drove a second PCR of roughly 6 to 12 cycles. One entry per CDR3 protein, called by TCRdb with MiXCR from the 5' RACE reads. Of about 1,000,000 distinct CDR3 sequences listed, 45% are singletons. Ten milliliters of peripheral blood were drawn from each donor into EDTA-treated tubes. The gene calls are TRBV3-1 and TRBJ2-7; D might be TRBD1 or TRBD2, each matching 5 bases. This clonotype was sampled from a woman aged 55-70 years in good health. Source material: blood. The CDR3 reads CASRRGGDDEQYF. The CDR3 DNA reads TGTGCCAGCAGAAGAGGTGGGGACGACGAGCAGTACTTC.